The 15 T cell receptor beta chains presented below share a single source sample, sequenced in a study of blood T cells in healthy people across ages. A J-beta primer mix and a sample-barcoded 5' primer were used in a second PCR of about 7 to 12 cycles. TCRdb independently ran MiXCR on the 5' RACE reads; one entry per CDR3 protein. The table has roughly 720,000 distinct CDR3 sequences, about 55% seen once. The sample taken for sequencing was blood. These receptors all come from a man aged 80 or over in good health.

In this sample, this clonotype turned up once. An end of the junction differs from the germline gene, which may be a read error. The chain uses TRBV12-3 or TRBV12-4 and TRBJ2-1; 8 nucleotides align to TRBD1. The CDR3 is 16 amino acids. CDR3 DNA: TGTGCCAACAGTTTAGACAGGGGCCGGCTTAACAATGAGCAGTTCTTC. Protein: CANSLDRGRLNNEQFF.

This clonotype occurred a few times. The rearrangement uses TRBV5-1 and TRBJ2-1; TRBD2 matches at 10 bases. The V and J ends lost 4 bases and 3 bases, in that order; junction bases with no gene match: 4. This CDR3 has 15 residues. Looked up from germline, CDR1 is SGHRS and CDR2 is YFSETQ. CDR3 sequence reads: CASSVGLAVYNEQFF. The CDR3 DNA reads TGCGCCAGCAGCGTTGGACTAGCGGTCTACAATGAGCAGTTCTTC.

This chain uses TRBV27 with TRBJ1-2; D not certain. The CDR3 is 14 amino acids. Trimming removed 0 bases from V and 2 bases from J, with 7 bases in between. CDR1 and CDR2 (germline): MNHEY, SMNVEV (reference sequence). The CDR3 loop reads CASSLSEGNYGYTF. CDR3 coding DNA: TGTGCCAGCAGTTTATCGGAGGGCAACTATGGCTACACCTTC.

This clonotype was seen more than once but under ten times. DNA for the CDR3: TGTGCCACCAGGGAGAAAACAGGATCGTGGGGCTACACCTTC. It specifies CATREKTGSWGYTF. The chain carries TRBV6-5 and TRBJ1-2, with a weak D call TRBD1 (5 bases). V lost 10 bases and J lost 8, with 23 bases in between. The CDR3 extends over 14 amino acids. CDR1 MNHEY and CDR2 SVGAGI come from the germline V gene.

This clonotype was seen more than once but under ten times. The rearrangement uses TRBV20-1 and TRBJ2-7; D not certain. The CDR3 extends over 13 amino acids. Per germline, CDR1 DFQATT and CDR2 SNEGSKA (reference sequence). V lost 3 bases and J 4 bases, leaving 13 bases between the germline ends. DNA of the CDR3: TGCAGTGCTAGTGGGCGGCTATTTTACGAGCAGTACTTC. The encoded protein is CSASGRLFYEQYF.

This clonotype was observed a few times. The rearrangement uses TRBV21-1 and TRBJ1-2; the D call of TRBD1 is as the table states it, not checked on the DNA. TRBV21-1 is an annotated pseudogene. The CDR3 extends over 14 amino acids. The chain's CDR3 is CASSKEAGLKGYTF. The CDR3 DNA is TGTGCCAGCAGCAAAGAGGCAGGGTTAAAAGGCTACACCTTC.

This clonotype was counted a few times. V and J are TRBV7-9 and TRBJ2-5, with D perhaps TRBD1 or TRBD2 (5 bases each). Germline-derived CDR1 and CDR2 are SEHNR and FQNEAQ (reference sequence). Trimming took off 3 bases at V and 4 bases at J, with 15 bases between the two ends. The CDR3 has 15 residues. CDR3 amino acids: CASSFTGTSRETQYF. The CDR3 DNA is TGTGCCAGCAGCTTCACCGGGACCTCCCGAGAGACCCAGTACTTC. The full variable domain, completed using reference TRBV7-9 and TRBJ2-5, is DTGVSQNPRHKITKRGQNVTFRCDPISEHNRLYWYRQTLGQGPEFLTYFQNEAQLEKSRLLSDRFSAERPKGSFSTLEIQRTEQGDSAMYLCASSFTGTSRETQYFGPGTRLLVL.

The gene calls are TRBV12-3 or TRBV12-4 and TRBJ2-3, with D tentatively TRBD2 (6 bases). The CDR3 runs 16 residues. V was cut by 1 base and J by 14 bases, with 25 bases left in between. CDR3 bases: TGTGCCAGCAGTTTAGGTGCGGGGCGGGGCGGCAGATACGCGTATTTT. Translation gives CASSLGAGRGGRYAYF.

The chain combines TRBV21-1 with TRBJ2-1; the table assigns TRBD1, which was not confirmed against the DNA. Near its end, the DNA agrees better with TRBJ2-7, so the J call may be wrong. TRBV21-1 is marked as a pseudogene. The CDR3 length is 13 residues. CDR3: CASSNRGLREQYF. DNA of the CDR3: TGTGCCAGCAGCAACAGGGGGCTGCGGGAGCAGTACTTC.

In this sample, this clonotype turned up a few times. DNA for the CDR3: TGTGCCAGCAGTTTCCCCCTGGGGGAGCAGTTCTTC. Its translation is CASSFPLGEQFF. J is TRBJ2-1 and V is TRBV12-3 or TRBV12-4, with no clear D. CDR3 length: 12 residues. The V and J ends lost 3 bases and 10 bases respectively, with 10 bases between them.

The J gene is TRBJ2-7, the V gene TRBV29-1, with 7 bases that match TRBD2. This CDR3 region has 16 residues. The V gene's germline CDR1 is SQVTM and CDR2 ANQGSEA. With V trimmed by 3 bases and J by 7 bases, 18 bases remained unmatched. The chain's CDR3 is CSVDPRGEGSYNEQYF. The CDR3 coding sequence is TGCAGCGTTGATCCTCGGGGGGAAGGATCCTACAATGAGCAGTACTTC.

The chain is built from TRBV20-1 and TRBJ1-2; D uncertain. Trimming stripped 5 bases from V and 0 bases from J, with 10 bases between. The CDR3 is made up of 13 amino acids. Germline assignment: CDR1 DFQATT and CDR2 SNEGSKA (reference sequence). CDR3 region: CSASGPANYGYTF. The CDR3 region has the DNA TGCAGTGCTTCCGGTCCTGCTAACTATGGCTACACCTTC.

The chain links TRBV29-1 to TRBJ2-7; TRBD2 might be the D (5 bases). This CDR3 is 14 amino acids long. Germline V gene lookup returns CDR1 SQVTM and CDR2 ANQGSEA. Trimming cost V 4 bases and J 6 bases, with 19 bases left between them. The CDR3 bases are TGCAGCGTTGTTCCGTCCCCCGGAGGACCCGAGCAGTACTTC. It codes for CSVVPSPGGPEQYF.

This clonotype was seen a handful of times. The V and J genes are TRBV6-5 and TRBJ2-7, with no clear D. Per germline, CDR1 MNHEY and CDR2 SVGAGI. This CDR3 is 16 amino acids long. The germline V and J ends were trimmed by 0 bases and 2 bases, with 14 bases remaining between them. This CDR3 reads CASSYSIGTETYEQYF. The CDR3 DNA reads as TGTGCCAGCAGTTACTCGATTGGCACGGAAACCTACGAGCAGTACTTC.

This clonotype was recorded once. The genes are TRBV28 and TRBJ2-3, with TRBD2 matching over 12 bases. V lost 5 bases to trimming and J lost 5 bases; unmatched junction nucleotides: 8. The CDR3 totals 16 residues. Germline CDR1 reads MDHEN; CDR2 reads SYDVKM. This chain's CDR3 is CASSPRLAGVKDTQYF. In DNA, the CDR3 is TGTGCCAGCAGTCCACGACTAGCGGGAGTCAAAGATACGCAGTATTTT.